The clone carrying this T cell receptor (beta chain) was observed a few times. Its specificity is not known. TCRdb re-called the RT-PCR reads through MiXCR, storing one row per CDR3 protein. The sample has more than 600,000 distinct CDR3 sequences, about 18% seen once. The data were obtained in a study of response to subunit inactivated influenza vaccine. Findings and limits, study-wide: The authors put forward the suggestion that each seasonal influenza vaccination may bring in only a limited number of new T cells.

This CDR3 is 15 amino acids long. Germline-derived CDR1 and CDR2 are MGHRA and YSYEKL. Trimming took 0 bases from V and 6 from J; bases not matched to a gene: 7. The chain combines TRBV4-1 with TRBJ1-1; TRBD1 aligns across 7 bases. This receptor was taken from a man between 50 and 59 years old who received an inactivated influenza vaccine. The specimen was PBMCs from blood, collected 4 to 6 days after vaccination. The CDR3 nucleotides read TGCGCCAGCAGCCAAGATAGACAGGGTAGGGCTGAAGCTTTCTTT. Residues: CASSQDRQGRAEAFF.